The 6 T cell receptor beta chains below come from one sample, sequenced in a study of control samples from healthy donors and cancer patients (TCRdb year 2020). The library was obtained by the immunoSEQ multiplex PCR assay. The table comes from immuneACCESS by way of TCRdb, which keeps in-frame sequences with V and J called. Part of the clones is missing from these tables; in studies checked, under half for an unresolved V gene and the rest for unknown reasons. The sample table holds some 140,000 clones, of which about nine tenths were seen once. The ten largest account for about 11% of the sample. The specimen sequenced was blood. The receptors derive from a man younger than 45 in good health.

This chain links TRBV6-5 with TRBJ1-2, with TRBD1 as a possible D gene (5 bases). Per germline, CDR1 MNHEY and CDR2 SVGAGI. The ends were cut back, 0 bases at V and 3 bases at J, with 8 bases in the middle. This CDR3 spans 14 amino acids. The CDR3 protein is CASSYSGGDYGYTF. CDR3 sequence (DNA): TGTGCCAGCAGTTACTCGGGGGGGGACTATGGCTACACCTTC.

This chain joins TRBV6-1 and TRBJ2-4, with D tentatively TRBD2 (5 bases). CDR1 and CDR2 from the germline V gene are MNHNS and SASEGT. The CDR3 consists of 14 residues. V was cut by 2 bases and J by 6 bases, with 11 bases left in between. Here the CDR3 reads CASSERAEVNIQYF. The CDR3 DNA is TGTGCCAGCAGTGAAAGGGCGGAGGTAAACATTCAGTACTTC.

For the CDR3, the DNA is TGTGCCAGCAGTCTGGGACTACCCGGGGGGAGGGAGCAGTACTTC. It encodes CASSLGLPGGREQYF. The rearrangement links TRBV6-2 or TRBV6-3 to TRBJ2-7; TRBD2 agrees at 7 bases. V was pared by 5 bases and J by 7 bases, with 14 bases of the junction left unmatched. The germline gives CDR1 MNHEY, CDR2 SVGEGT. The CDR3 contains 15 residues.

The chain has TRBV25-1 and TRBJ2-5, with 11 bases matching TRBD2. CDR1 is MGHDK, CDR2 SYGVNS, per germline. The V segment lost 5 bases and the J segment 4 bases; nucleotides outside the gene matches: 6. There are 15 residues in the CDR3. The CDR3 loop is CASSPLAGGGETQYF. DNA of the CDR3: TGTGCCAGCAGTCCTTTAGCGGGAGGGGGAGAGACCCAGTACTTC.

This chain connects TRBV30 to TRBJ1-1, with D maybe TRBD1 (6 bases). CDR1 and CDR2 from the germline V gene are GTSNPN and SVGIG (reference sequence). The CDR3 loop spans 13 amino acids. V lost 8 bases, J lost 1 base, and 14 bases lay in between. This CDR3 is CALGRDKNTEAFF. The CDR3 DNA reads TGTGCCCTTGGGAGGGACAAGAACACTGAAGCTTTCTTT.

The chain combines TRBV7-2 with TRBJ2-7, with D possibly being TRBD2 (6 bases). There are 15 residues in the CDR3. CDR1 and CDR2 from the germline V gene are SGHTA and FQGNSA. Trimming shortened V by 3 bases and J by 3 bases, and 15 bases separated the two germline ends. In DNA form, the CDR3 reads TGTGCCAGCAGCTTTACCGGGACGGGGGTCTACGAGCAGTACTTC. Its protein is CASSFTGTGVYEQYF. Together with reference TRBV7-2 and TRBJ2-7, the CDR3 gives the full variable domain: GAGVSQSPSNKVTEKGKDVELRCDPISGHTALYWYRQSLGQGLEFLIYFQGNSAPDKSGLPSDRFSAERTGGSVSTLTIQRTQQEDSAVYLCASSFTGTGVYEQYFGPGTRLTVT.